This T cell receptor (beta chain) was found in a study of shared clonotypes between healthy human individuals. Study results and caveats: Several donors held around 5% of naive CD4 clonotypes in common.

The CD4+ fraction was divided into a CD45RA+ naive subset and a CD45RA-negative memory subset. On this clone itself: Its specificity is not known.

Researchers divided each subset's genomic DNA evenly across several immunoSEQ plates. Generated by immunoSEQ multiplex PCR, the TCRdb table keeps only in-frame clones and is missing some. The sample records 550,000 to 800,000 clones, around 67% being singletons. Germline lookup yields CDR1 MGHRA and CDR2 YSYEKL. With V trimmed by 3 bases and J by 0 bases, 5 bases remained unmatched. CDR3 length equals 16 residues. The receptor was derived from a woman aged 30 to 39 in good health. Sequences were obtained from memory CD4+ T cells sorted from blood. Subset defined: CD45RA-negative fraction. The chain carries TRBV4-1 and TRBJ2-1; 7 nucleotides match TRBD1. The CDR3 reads CASSHRQGPSYNEQFF. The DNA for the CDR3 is TGCGCCAGCAGCCACAGACAGGGACCCTCCTACAATGAGCAGTTCTTC.